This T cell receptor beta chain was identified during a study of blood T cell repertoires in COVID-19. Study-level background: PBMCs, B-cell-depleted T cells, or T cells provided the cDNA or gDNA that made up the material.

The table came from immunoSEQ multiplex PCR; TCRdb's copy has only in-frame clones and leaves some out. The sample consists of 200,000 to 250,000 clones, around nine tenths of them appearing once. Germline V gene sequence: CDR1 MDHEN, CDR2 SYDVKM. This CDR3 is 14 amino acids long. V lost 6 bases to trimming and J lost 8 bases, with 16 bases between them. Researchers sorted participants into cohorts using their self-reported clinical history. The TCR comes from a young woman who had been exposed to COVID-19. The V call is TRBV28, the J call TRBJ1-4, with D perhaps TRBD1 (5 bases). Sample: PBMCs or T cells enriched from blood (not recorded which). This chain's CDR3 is CASSPDRYQEKLFF. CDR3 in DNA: TGTGCCAGCAGCCCCGACAGATATCAGGAAAAACTGTTTTTT.